What follows is one T cell receptor (beta chain) and its context. Its target is not known. The germline gives CDR1 SGHVS, CDR2 FQNEAQ. CDR3 size: 15 residues. This specimen comes from a study of CXCR3-negative and CXCR3-positive naive CD8 T cells. General study results and limits: Fresh PBMCs were used in most assays, and CXCR3 expression partially decreased after cryopreservation. Naive cells positive for CXCR3 carried more hydrophobic TRB CDR3s than CXCR3-negative ones. Within a donor, both naive subsets shared TRBV-TRBJ usage, unlike memory cells. Whereas both naive subsets had comparably high diversity, memory CD8+ cells had much lower diversity.

Within the CD8+ T cell compartment, naive cells were CD45RO-CCR7+CD27+CD95-. The TRB cDNA libraries were prepared by 5' RACE with UMI labels. With the 5' RACE reads reprocessed, TCRdb shows one record per CDR3 protein and no DNA. The sample has under 60,000 distinct CDR3 sequences; the top ten hold around 0.6%. This chain links TRBV7-8 with TRBJ2-5; TCRdb indicates TRBD2, and absent DNA this call remains unverified. Sample: naive CXCR3+ CD8+ T cells from blood. Noted subset: CD45RO-CCR7+CD27+CD95- naive CD8+ T cells expressing CXCR3 (TNR3+). The sequence came from a human donor in good health. Some clones in this sample may be carry-over from other donors' samples. The CDR3 sequence: CASSTAWTEQETQYF.